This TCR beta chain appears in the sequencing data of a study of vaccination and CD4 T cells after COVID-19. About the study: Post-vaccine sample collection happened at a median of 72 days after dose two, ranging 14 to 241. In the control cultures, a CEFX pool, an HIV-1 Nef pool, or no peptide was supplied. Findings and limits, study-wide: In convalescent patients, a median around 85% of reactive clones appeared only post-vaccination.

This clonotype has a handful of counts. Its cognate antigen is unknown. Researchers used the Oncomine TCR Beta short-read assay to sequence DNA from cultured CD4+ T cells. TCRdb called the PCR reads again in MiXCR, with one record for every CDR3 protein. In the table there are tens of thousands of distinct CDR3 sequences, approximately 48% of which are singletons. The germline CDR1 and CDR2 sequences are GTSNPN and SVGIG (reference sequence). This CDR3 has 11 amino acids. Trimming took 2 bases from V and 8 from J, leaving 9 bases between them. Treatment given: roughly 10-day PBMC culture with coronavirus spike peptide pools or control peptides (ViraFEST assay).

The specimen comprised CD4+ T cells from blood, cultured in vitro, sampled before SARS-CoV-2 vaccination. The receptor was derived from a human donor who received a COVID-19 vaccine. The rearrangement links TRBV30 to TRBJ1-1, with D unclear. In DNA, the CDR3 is TGTGCCTGGAGTCCCGGACGGGAAGCTTTCTTT. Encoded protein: CAWSPGREAFF.